This T cell receptor (beta chain) was recovered during a study of neurological immune-mediated disorders. Study-wide points: While HTLV-1-associated myelopathy showed the greatest TCR clonal expansion, multiple sclerosis showed the least, falling below healthy controls.

This clonotype was recorded at least ten times. Its specificity is not known. Time point specified: technical triplicate 2. Between the trimmed V and J ends, which lost 1 base and 1 base, there was a span of 21 bases. Germline values: CDR1 SGHDT, CDR2 YYEEEE. The CDR3 covers 18 residues. Synthesis of cDNA used 5'RACE (with 10-nucleotide random UMIs). A single record per CDR3 protein comes from TCRdb applying MiXCR to the 5' RACE reads. The profile shows about 59,000 distinct CDR3 sequences, nearly 25% of them singletons. The receptor's source is a man aged 55-75 years with HTLV-1-associated myelopathy (HAM/TSP). The sequenced material came from PBMCs. The chain has TRBV5-6 and TRBJ2-7, with a weak D call TRBD1 (6 bases). The CDR3 bases are TGTGCCAGCAGCTTGCCGACAGGCTCACCGGTTAGATCCTACGAGCAGTACTTC. This translates into CASSLPTGSPVRSYEQYF.